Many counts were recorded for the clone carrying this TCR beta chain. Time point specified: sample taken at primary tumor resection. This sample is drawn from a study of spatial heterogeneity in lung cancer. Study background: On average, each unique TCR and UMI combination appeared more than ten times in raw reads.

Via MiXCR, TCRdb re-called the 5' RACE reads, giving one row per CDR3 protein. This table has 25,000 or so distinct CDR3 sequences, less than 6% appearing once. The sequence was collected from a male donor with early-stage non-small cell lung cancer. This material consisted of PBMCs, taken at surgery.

CDR3 region: CASSWDISGELFF. In nucleotides, the CDR3 is TGTGCCAGTTCTTGGGACATCTCAGGGGAGCTGTTTTTT. J is TRBJ2-2 and V is TRBV28, with a weak D call TRBD1 (6 bases). The CDR3 has 13 amino acids. Germline CDR1 MDHEN, CDR2 SYDVKM. With 9 bases removed from V and 8 bases from J, the gap between germline ends came to 16 bases. The variable domain in full, with the rest retrieved from reference TRBV28 and TRBJ2-2, is DVKVTQSSRYLVKRTGEKVFLECVQDMDHENMFWYRQDPGLGLRLIYFSYDVKMKEKGDIPEGYSVSREKKERFSLILESASTNQTSMYLCASSWDISGELFFGEGSRLTVL.